The 30 T cell receptor beta chains below come from one sample, sequenced in a study of shared clonotypes between healthy human individuals. Repertoires were generated with immunoSEQ multiplex PCR, while TCRdb's copy carries only in-frame clones and drops some. The repertoire has about 2.5 million clones, 80% to 95% of them found once; the top ten carry roughly 0.34%. Sequenced input: naive CD4+ T cells from PBMCs. The sample's subset: CD45RA+ positively selected. The receptors were gathered from a man between 18 and 29 years old in good health. Some clones in this sample may be carry-over from other donors' samples.

As to this clone: This specimen includes other DNA sequences encoding the same CDR3. The gene calls are TRBV9 and TRBJ2-1; 8 bases agree with TRBD2. CDR3 length equals 16 residues. V lost 2 bases, J lost 0 bases, and 4 bases stayed unmatched. Germline assignment: CDR1 SGDLS and CDR2 YYNGEE. The CDR3 sequence: CASSVLGTSSYNEQFF. The CDR3 nucleotides are TGTGCCAGCAGCGTCCTCGGGACTAGCTCCTACAATGAGCAGTTCTTC.

This chain connects TRBV2 to TRBJ1-1; D unclear. In germline, CDR1 is SNHLY, CDR2 FYNNEI. V lost 4 bases to trimming and J lost 9 bases, with 6 bases between them. The CDR3 has 10 amino acids. The CDR3 loop reads CASSAVKAFF. CDR3 DNA: TGTGCCAGCAGTGCGGTAAAAGCTTTCTTT.

Written as DNA, the CDR3 is TGTGCCACCAGCAGAGATCGACCTGGGGCCAACGTCCTGACTTTC. It yields the protein CATSRDRPGANVLTF. The genes are TRBV15 and TRBJ2-6; no firm D call. V dropped 0 bases and J dropped 2 bases, with 5 bases sitting between them. CDR3 size: 15 residues. Germline values: CDR1 LNHNV, CDR2 YYDKDF (reference sequence). The variable domain in full, completed from reference TRBV15 and TRBJ2-6, reads DAMVIQNPRYQVTQFGKPVTLSCSQTLNHNVMYWYQQKSSQAPKLLFHYYDKDFNNEADTPDNFQSRRPNTSFCFLDIRSPGLGDTAMYLCATSRDRPGANVLTFGAGSRLTVL.

A note on this clone: The sample has other DNA sequences that encode this CDR3 too. V usage is TRBV19 and J usage is TRBJ2-1; D not resolved. The CDR3 is 13 residues long. The germline CDR1 and CDR2 sequences are LNHDA and SQIVND (reference sequence). Trimming removed 5 bases from V and 4 bases from J, with 9 bases in between. CDR3 residues: CASSRSSYNEQFF. The CDR3 nucleotides are TGTGCCAGTAGTCGGTCAAGTTACAATGAGCAGTTCTTC.

This chain connects TRBV12-5 to TRBJ1-1; TRBD1 is a possible D gene (6 bases). Trimming removed 1 base from V and 0 bases from J, with 12 bases in between. The CDR3 covers 16 residues. The V gene's germline CDR1 is LGHNT and CDR2 FRNRAP. The CDR3 sequence: CASGLGEGVLNTEAFF. The CDR3 coding sequence is TGTGCTAGTGGTTTGGGGGAGGGGGTACTGAACACTGAAGCTTTCTTT. Using reference TRBV12-5 and TRBJ1-1 for the parts outside the CDR3, the full variable domain is DARVTQTPRHKVTEMGQEVTMRCQPILGHNTVFWYRQTMMQGLELLAYFRNRAPLDDSGMPKDRFSAEMPDATLATLKIQPSEPRDSAVYFCASGLGEGVLNTEAFFGQGTRLTVV.

The V call is TRBV6-1, the J call TRBJ2-3, with 9 bases fitting TRBD1. Unmatched junction bases numbered 3, after V lost 4 bases and J lost 1 base. CDR1 is MNHNS, CDR2 SASEGT, per germline. The CDR3 sequence is 15 residues long. CDR3 loop: CASSVQGAGTDTQYF. CDR3 DNA: TGTGCCAGCAGTGTACAGGGGGCTGGCACAGATACGCAGTATTTT.

Of note for this clone: The sample holds other DNA sequences that translate to the same CDR3. Here the CDR3 reads CASSSTSSYEQYF. The CDR3 bases are TGTGCCAGCAGTTCAACCAGCTCCTACGAGCAGTACTTC. The rearrangement links TRBV28 to TRBJ2-7; D remains unclear. Germline assignment: CDR1 MDHEN and CDR2 SYDVKM. The CDR3 consists of 13 residues. V shed 4 bases and J shed 0 bases, with 7 bases lying between them. Full variable domain (remainder filled in from reference TRBV28 and TRBJ2-7): DVKVTQSSRYLVKRTGEKVFLECVQDMDHENMFWYRQDPGLGLRLIYFSYDVKMKEKGDIPEGYSVSREKKERFSLILESASTNQTSMYLCASSSTSSYEQYFGPGTRLTVT.

V gene TRBV6-5 combines with J gene TRBJ1-5; 8 bases are a match to TRBD1. Germline V lookup: CDR1 MNHEY, CDR2 SVGAGI. This CDR3 contains 14 residues. Trimming at V came to 5 bases and at J to 6 bases, leaving 6 bases not matched to a gene. CDR3 sequence: CASSANRGAQPQHF. DNA for the CDR3: TGTGCCAGCAGTGCAAACAGGGGGGCTCAGCCCCAGCATTTT.

This rearrangement joins TRBV28 to TRBJ2-3, with a possible D match to TRBD1 (6 bases). Per germline, CDR1 MDHEN and CDR2 SYDVKM. With 6 bases removed from V and 0 bases from J, the gap between germline ends came to 13 bases. CDR3 length equals 15 residues. As DNA, the CDR3 is TGTGCCAGCAGCAGGGGACGGAGGAGCACAGATACGCAGTATTTT. It translates to CASSRGRRSTDTQYF.

This chain joins TRBV4-3 and TRBJ2-5, with TRBD2 matching over 13 bases. This CDR3 comprises 17 residues. Germline CDR1 is LGHNA and CDR2 is YSLEER. After removal of 0 bases from V and 5 bases from J, the junction contained 6 bases not matched to a gene. The CDR3 loop is CASSQDLGLAGMETQYF. DNA of the CDR3: TGCGCCAGCAGCCAAGATTTGGGACTAGCGGGAATGGAGACCCAGTACTTC.

The gene calls are TRBV7-2 and TRBJ2-7; TRBD1 might be the D (5 bases). V was pared by 1 base and J by 6 bases, with 13 bases between. CDR3 length equals 14 residues. The germline CDR1 and CDR2 sequences are SGHTA and FQGNSA. The CDR3 loop is CASSLETGSREQYF. The CDR3 nucleotides read TGTGCCAGCAGCTTAGAAACAGGCTCTCGCGAGCAGTACTTC. Looking up the rest from reference TRBV7-2 and TRBJ2-7 gives the full variable domain: GAGVSQSPSNKVTEKGKDVELRCDPISGHTALYWYRQSLGQGLEFLIYFQGNSAPDKSGLPSDRFSAERTGGSVSTLTIQRTQQEDSAVYLCASSLETGSREQYFGPGTRLTVT.

The rearrangement joins TRBV7-3 to TRBJ2-2; 8 bases line up with TRBD1. V trimming: 5 bases; J trimming: 4 bases; junction bases outside the gene matches: 6. Germline V CDR1 and CDR2: SGHTA, FQGTGA. The CDR3 extends over 15 amino acids. CDR3 nucleotides: TGTGCCAGCAGCCCGGACAGGGACAGCACCGGGGAGCTGTTTTTT. The encoded protein is CASSPDRDSTGELFF.

About this clone itself: The junction departs from the called germline gene at one end, perhaps through a read error. The rearrangement joins TRBV10-3 to TRBJ2-5; no firm D call. This CDR3 is 13 amino acids long. CDR1 and CDR2 (germline): ENHRY, SYGVKD. The CDR3 region is CAISEPPVVRRNF. The CDR3 DNA is TGTGCCATCAGTGAGCCCCCAGTAGTAAGAAGGAACTTC.

V gene TRBV2 combines with J gene TRBJ1-5; D gene ambiguous. Trimming took off 7 bases at V and 6 bases at J, with 10 bases between the two ends. This CDR3 is built from 12 residues. Germline V gene sequence: CDR1 SNHLY, CDR2 FYNNEI. The CDR3 DNA reads as TGTGCCAGCACCTCCGGGAGTCAGCCCCAGCATTTT. Translation: CASTSGSQPQHF.

In its sample, this clone was seen once. J is TRBJ1-2 and V is TRBV15; 7 bases line up with TRBD1. This CDR3 is built from 15 residues. The ends lost 0 bases at V and 7 bases at J; junction bases unmatched: 8. Germline V gives CDR1 LNHNV, CDR2 YYDKDF (reference sequence). In DNA form, the CDR3 reads TGTGCCACCAGCAGAGACGCAACAGGGGATTCTGGCTACACCTTC. Translation: CATSRDATGDSGYTF. The whole variable domain, filled in from reference TRBV15 and TRBJ1-2, reads DAMVIQNPRYQVTQFGKPVTLSCSQTLNHNVMYWYQQKSSQAPKLLFHYYDKDFNNEADTPDNFQSRRPNTSFCFLDIRSPGLGDTAMYLCATSRDATGDSGYTFGSGTRLTVV.

This sequence joins TRBV7-9 and TRBJ2-5, with 9 nucleotides matching TRBD1. V lost 4 bases to trimming and J lost 2 bases; unmatched junction nucleotides: 14. The CDR3 has 18 residues. The germline CDR1 and CDR2 sequences are SEHNR and FQNEAQ (reference sequence). CDR3 loop: CASSSTGGSSHSQETQYF. CDR3 nucleotide sequence: TGTGCCAGCAGCTCGACAGGGGGTTCGTCTCACTCGCAAGAGACCCAGTACTTC. Filled out from reference TRBV7-9 and TRBJ2-5, the complete variable domain reads DTGVSQNPRHKITKRGQNVTFRCDPISEHNRLYWYRQTLGQGPEFLTYFQNEAQLEKSRLLSDRFSAERPKGSFSTLEIQRTEQGDSAMYLCASSSTGGSSHSQETQYFGPGTRLLVL.

To note about this clone: Other DNA sequences of this sample code for an identical CDR3. The rearrangement joins TRBV6-5 to TRBJ2-7; D call uncertain. CDR1 is MNHEY and CDR2 is SVGAGI in the germline V gene. CDR3 length equals 15 residues. V was pared by 0 bases and J by 4 bases, with 13 bases between. CDR3 nucleotide sequence: TGTGCCAGCAGTTACTCAAGTGCCTACCCTTACGAGCAGTACTTC. It yields the protein CASSYSSAYPYEQYF.

This clone was detected a few times. The chain has TRBV7-3 and TRBJ2-7; possibly TRBD1 for D (5 bases). The CDR3 is 15 amino acids. CDR1 is SGHTA, CDR2 FQGTGA, per germline. V was shortened by 2 bases and J by 2 bases, with 13 bases between the two germline ends. The CDR3 is CASSLGAGSPYEQYF. The DNA of the CDR3 is TGTGCCAGCAGCTTAGGGGCTGGATCGCCCTACGAGCAGTACTTC.

The rearrangement links TRBV6-5 to TRBJ2-5; weak D call: TRBD2 (5 bases). Per the germline V gene, CDR1 is MNHEY and CDR2 is SVGAGI. V gave up 8 bases and J gave up 3 bases, with 16 bases separating them. The CDR3 runs to 14 residues. The CDR3 reads CASQLDIAKETQYF. CDR3 coding DNA: TGTGCCAGCCAGCTTGACATAGCGAAAGAGACCCAGTACTTC.

This clone has a handful of counts. The V gene is TRBV5-1, the J gene TRBJ1-1; D not certain. The CDR3 sequence is 13 residues long. Trimming removed 1 base at V and 4 bases at J, with 8 bases between. Per germline, CDR1 SGHRS and CDR2 YFSETQ. CDR3 sequence (DNA): TGCGCCAGCAGCTTGCGATCAACCACTGAAGCTTTCTTT. It yields the protein CASSLRSTTEAFF. The variable domain in full, with the rest retrieved from reference TRBV5-1 and TRBJ1-1, is KAGVTQTPRYLIKTRGQQVTLSCSPISGHRSVSWYQQTPGQGLQFLFEYFSETQRNKGNFPGRFSGRQFSNSRSEMNVSTLELGDSALYLCASSLRSTTEAFFGQGTRLTVV.

J is TRBJ1-2 and V is TRBV4-1, with 9 bases that match TRBD1. J was trimmed by 6 bases and V by 3 bases; bases with no gene match: 8. The CDR3 length is 15 residues. The V gene's germline CDR1 is MGHRA and CDR2 YSYEKL. As DNA, the CDR3 is TGCGCCAGCAGCCACCCGGGACAGGGACGCAATGGCTACACCTTC. Its translation is CASSHPGQGRNGYTF.

The V and J genes are TRBV14 and TRBJ2-7, with D possibly being TRBD2 (6 bases). Germline CDR1 is SGHDN and CDR2 is FVKESK. The germline V and J ends were trimmed by 6 bases and 3 bases, with 15 bases remaining between them. This CDR3 region has 14 residues. CDR3 DNA: TGTGCCAGCAGTCACCTGGGAGGAGACTACGAGCAGTACTTC. This translates into CASSHLGGDYEQYF.

This rearrangement joins TRBV7-9 to TRBJ1-4; TRBD1 matches at 8 bases. Germline V gene lookup returns CDR1 SEHNR and CDR2 FQNEAQ (reference sequence). The V segment lost 3 bases and the J segment 6 bases; nucleotides outside the gene matches: 3. The CDR3 spans 14 residues. Written as DNA, the CDR3 is TGTGCCAGCAGCTTCAGGGGGCAGGATGAAAAACTGTTTTTT. Protein: CASSFRGQDEKLFF.

The V and J genes are TRBV5-6 and TRBJ2-7; D possibly corresponds to TRBD2 (5 bases). The CDR3 spans 17 residues. Germline CDR1 reads SGHDT; CDR2 reads YYEEEE. Trimming left V 4 bases short and J 6 bases short, with 26 bases between. CDR3 in DNA: TGTGCCAGCAGCCCGGCCCCCACGAGAATAGAGGGAAGCGAGCAGTACTTC. This translates into CASSPAPTRIEGSEQYF.

Details on this clone: The same CDR3 arises from other DNA sequences in this sample as well. This chain uses TRBV2 with TRBJ2-7; 10 nucleotides align to TRBD1. The CDR3 length is 14 residues. Germline values: CDR1 SNHLY, CDR2 FYNNEI. The J segment lost 0 bases and the V segment lost 8 bases, leaving 4 bases of the junction unmatched. Here the CDR3 DNA reads TGTGCCAGCTCCCGGGACAGGGGCTCCTACGAGCAGTACTTC. Amino acid sequence: CASSRDRGSYEQYF.

This chain connects TRBV7-2 to TRBJ2-1, with TRBD2 matching over 8 bases. Trimming took 5 bases from V and 8 from J; bases not matched to a gene: 11. The CDR3 spans 15 residues. Germline CDR1 SGHTA, CDR2 FQGNSA. The CDR3 nucleotides read TGTGCCAGCAGCACTCAGAGCGGGAGCTTCTATGAGCAGTTCTTC. It yields the protein CASSTQSGSFYEQFF.

In regard to this clone: Other DNA variants within this sample encode the same CDR3. The J gene is TRBJ2-7, the V gene TRBV11-2; 7 bases agree with TRBD1. Germline V gene sequence: CDR1 SGHAT, CDR2 FQNNGV. Unmatched junction bases numbered 11, after V lost 3 bases and J lost 0 bases. The CDR3 has 17 amino acids. CDR3 bases: TGTGCCAGCAGCTTGGACTCCGGGACAGCTAACTCCTACGAGCAGTACTTC. Its translation is CASSLDSGTANSYEQYF.

The V gene is TRBV27, the J gene TRBJ2-5; 10 bases are shared with TRBD2. J gave up 8 bases and V 4 bases, and 16 bases lay outside the gene matches. The CDR3 runs to 17 residues. Germline V gives CDR1 MNHEY, CDR2 SMNVEV (reference sequence). Here the CDR3 DNA reads TGTGCCAGCAGTTCCTGGGGACTAGCGCCAGGGAGGTCAACCCAGTACTTC. This codes for CASSSWGLAPGRSTQYF.

This sequence joins TRBV6-5 and TRBJ1-2, with D possibly matching TRBD1 (5 bases). Germline assignment: CDR1 MNHEY and CDR2 SVGAGI. V gave up 3 bases and J gave up 4 bases, with 18 bases separating them. This CDR3 comprises 16 residues. CDR3 sequence reads: CASSYYRTPRLYGYTF. CDR3 DNA: TGTGCCAGCAGTTATTACCGGACACCTCGTCTCTATGGCTACACCTTC.

The chain employs TRBV5-1 and TRBJ1-1, with a weak D call TRBD1 (5 bases). This CDR3 is built from 13 residues. V lost 2 bases and J lost 5, with 10 bases in between. CDR1 and CDR2 from the germline V gene are SGHRS and YFSETQ. This CDR3 reads CASSLSWGTEAFF. CDR3 sequence (DNA): TGCGCCAGCAGCTTATCCTGGGGGACTGAAGCTTTCTTT.